This TCR beta chain was sequenced in a study of cytomegalovirus exposure and HLA in healthy donors. Study-level background: HLA-typed donors contributed 80 million or so unique TCRs, which were held in an early data release. Findings of the study overall: Some TCR beta chains (about 180 of them) were listed as cytomegalovirus-associated.

PCR amplification relied on 60 Vbeta primers (plus 13 Jbeta primers). The assay was immunoSEQ multiplex PCR, and TCRdb's table has in-frame clones only and misses some. This table holds roughly 93,000 clones, around 78% found once. Details on this clone: The antigen is undetermined.

The CDR3 runs to 17 residues. Looked up from germline, CDR1 is WNHNN and CDR2 is SYGVQD (reference sequence). V shed 5 bases and J 1 base; nucleotides not matched to a gene: 7. The rearrangement joins TRBV10-1 to TRBJ2-2; 10 nucleotides match TRBD2. Sequencing was performed on PBMCs. The TCR sequence derives from a man aged 30-40 years in good health and CMV-seronegative. The CDR3 coding sequence is TGCGCCAGCAGTAGGGCGCCTAGCGGGAGGAACACCGGGGAGCTGTTTTTT. Protein sequence: CASSRAPSGRNTGELFF.